This entry lists 22 T cell receptor beta chains sequenced from one sample in a study of PD-1 blockade in classical Hodgkin lymphoma. This table comes from immunoSEQ multiplex PCR, and its TCRdb copy is limited to in-frame clones, with some not included. The sample holds around 30,000 clones; roughly 90% are singletons and the top ten take about 3.8%. Documented time point: newly diagnosed, previously untreated cHL patient sample. Sequenced: peripheral blood mononuclear cells (PBMCs). Receptor source: a human donor with classical Hodgkin lymphoma.

This chain connects TRBV5-1 to TRBJ1-2, with 8 positions matching TRBD1. The junction had 7 bases not matched to a gene; V was cut back by 1 base and J by 8 bases. This CDR3 has 14 amino acids. CDR1 is SGHRS and CDR2 is YFSETQ in the germline V gene. The CDR3 loop is CASSLSLTGDGYTF. For the CDR3, the DNA is TGCGCCAGCAGCTTGAGCCTGACAGGGGACGGCTACACCTTC.

The chain combines TRBV19 with TRBJ1-5; 8 nucleotides match TRBD1. Germline assignment: CDR1 LNHDA and CDR2 SQIVND (reference sequence). V dropped 6 bases and J dropped 4; count of bases not matched to a gene: 8. The CDR3 contains 15 residues. The chain's CDR3 is CASSRGQEKNQPQHF. CDR3 sequence (DNA): TGTGCCAGTAGCAGGGGACAGGAGAAAAATCAGCCCCAGCATTTT.

The chain is built from TRBV19 and TRBJ1-1; TRBD1 is a possible D gene (6 bases). Germline values: CDR1 LNHDA, CDR2 SQIVND (reference sequence). Trimming took 6 bases from V and 4 from J, leaving 18 bases between them. This CDR3 has 15 amino acids. The CDR3 DNA reads TGTGCCAGTAGCCCGGCACAAGGGGGTCGCACTGAAGCTTTCTTT. Amino acids: CASSPAQGGRTEAFF.

This clone was observed once. The chain combines TRBV27 with TRBJ2-3; D may be TRBD1 (5 bases). V was trimmed by 6 bases and J by 8 bases, leaving 15 bases between them. Germline lookup yields CDR1 MNHEY and CDR2 SMNVEV (reference sequence). The CDR3 contains 13 residues. CDR3 sequence: CASRRTGAGTQYF. Here the CDR3 DNA reads TGTGCCAGCAGACGTACTGGGGCCGGTACGCAGTATTTT.

This chain links TRBV6-5 with TRBJ1-1; 8 bases agree with TRBD1. This CDR3 is built from 13 residues. The V and J ends lost 4 bases and 9 bases, in that order; junction bases with no gene match: 7. Germline loops: CDR1 MNHEY, CDR2 SVGAGI. The CDR3 DNA sequence: TGTGCCAGCAGTTCCTGGACAGGGAGTCAAGCTTTCTTT. Translation gives CASSSWTGSQAFF.

The rearrangement uses TRBV25-1 and TRBJ2-3; D is ambiguous. The ends were cut back, 0 bases at V and 3 bases at J, with 7 bases in the middle. The CDR3 covers 14 residues. Germline loops: CDR1 MGHDK, CDR2 SYGVNS. CDR3: CASSEYGRTDTQYF. As DNA, the CDR3 is TGTGCCAGCAGTGAATATGGTAGGACAGATACGCAGTATTTT.

The J gene is TRBJ2-4, the V gene TRBV11-3; 7 nucleotides match TRBD1. J lost 8 bases, V lost 0 bases, and 1 base had no gene match. Germline V CDR1 and CDR2: SGHNT, YENEEA. The CDR3 length is 13 residues. CDR3 in amino acids: CASSLDQGDIQYF. The CDR3 DNA sequence: TGTGCCAGCAGCTTAGATCAGGGGGACATTCAGTACTTC.

This rearrangement joins TRBV18 to TRBJ2-6; D is possibly TRBD1 (6 bases). This CDR3 is built from 16 residues. Germline loops: CDR1 KGHSH, CDR2 LQKENI. V was pared by 6 bases and J by 0 bases, with 12 bases between. Here the CDR3 DNA reads TGTGCCAGCTCTCGTGGACAGTCCTCTGGGGCCAACGTCCTGACTTTC. Amino acid sequence: CASSRGQSSGANVLTF.

The chain has TRBV27 and TRBJ1-2; TRBD1 matches at 7 bases. The CDR3 extends over 14 amino acids. Germline loops: CDR1 MNHEY, CDR2 SMNVEV (reference sequence). J lost 4 bases, V lost 6 bases, and 8 bases had no gene match. The CDR3 is CASSFNRGTYGYTF. DNA of the CDR3: TGTGCCAGCAGCTTCAACAGGGGTACCTATGGCTACACCTTC.

The chain carries TRBV28 and TRBJ2-7; perhaps TRBD2 as D (6 bases). The CDR3 extends over 17 amino acids. The V gene lost 1 base and the J gene lost 2 bases, with 18 bases spanning the gap. Per germline, CDR1 MDHEN and CDR2 SYDVKM. The DNA of the CDR3 is TGTGCCAGCAGTTTATACTCCGTTCGCGGGATTACCTACGAGCAGTACTTC. This sequence encodes CASSLYSVRGITYEQYF.

The chain has TRBV11-1 and TRBJ2-5; no clear D gene. CDR3 length: 13 residues. The V gene's germline CDR1 is SGHAT and CDR2 FQDESV (reference sequence). V lost 5 bases to trimming and J lost 2 bases, with 9 bases between them. This CDR3 reads CASSTEPQETQYF. CDR3 nucleotides: TGTGCCAGCAGCACCGAGCCTCAAGAGACCCAGTACTTC.

This clone was detected once. V is TRBV18 and J is TRBJ2-6; 13 positions agree with TRBD2. The CDR3 runs to 17 residues. With 6 bases clipped from V and 4 bases from J, the junction kept 6 bases outside the gene matches. The germline V gene encodes CDR1 KGHSH and CDR2 LQKENI. Here the CDR3 DNA reads TGTGCCAGCTCCCGTACTAGCGGGAGGGGCGGGGCCAACGTCCTGACTTTC. Translated, it gives CASSRTSGRGGANVLTF.

The chain joins TRBV10-3 to TRBJ1-6; tentative D call: TRBD1 (6 bases). CDR3 size: 15 residues. Germline CDR1 is ENHRY and CDR2 is SYGVKD. Trimming shortened V by 0 bases and J by 7 bases, and 10 bases separated the two germline ends. The DNA for the CDR3 is TGTGCCATCAGTGAGTCGTTGGGGGCCAATTCACCCCTCCACTTT. This encodes CAISESLGANSPLHF.

The chain recombines TRBV7-2 with TRBJ1-2, with D hard to call. CDR1 is SGHTA and CDR2 is FQGNSA in the germline V gene. CDR3 length: 14 residues. V was trimmed by 1 base and J by 0 bases, leaving 6 bases between them. CDR3 sequence (DNA): TGTGCCAGCAGCTTAGGACGGACTAACTATGGCTACACCTTC. Residues: CASSLGRTNYGYTF.

This clone came up once. This chain connects TRBV27 to TRBJ1-2; 12 positions match TRBD1. V lost 1 base to trimming and J lost 6 bases; unmatched junction nucleotides: 6. The CDR3 is made up of 16 amino acids. Germline loops: CDR1 MNHEY, CDR2 SMNVEV (reference sequence). In nucleotides, the CDR3 is TGTGCCAGCAGTTTATATGGGGGGACAGGGGGCAATGGCTACACCTTC. Protein sequence: CASSLYGGTGGNGYTF.

This chain connects TRBV7-8 to TRBJ2-1; 8 nucleotides align to TRBD2. The CDR3 consists of 16 residues. V was clipped by 5 bases and J by 4 bases; unmatched bases: 10. Germline lookup yields CDR1 SGHVS and CDR2 FQNEAQ. The CDR3 is CASSPPRLARYNEQFF. In DNA form, the CDR3 reads TGTGCCAGCAGCCCGCCCCGACTAGCGAGGTACAATGAGCAGTTCTTC.

The J gene is TRBJ2-1, the V gene TRBV7-6, with a tentative D call TRBD2 (6 bases). The germline V gene encodes CDR1 SGHVS and CDR2 FNYEAQ. The CDR3 has 15 amino acids. With 1 base removed from V and 0 bases from J, the gap between germline ends came to 7 bases. In DNA form, the CDR3 reads TGTGCCAGCAGCTTAGACGGGGGCTCCTACAATGAGCAGTTCTTC. It translates to CASSLDGGSYNEQFF.

V and J are TRBV7-8 and TRBJ2-7; 10 nucleotides align to TRBD1. The germline CDR1 and CDR2 sequences are SGHVS and FQNEAQ. V shed 3 bases and J 6 bases; nucleotides not matched to a gene: 5. CDR3 length equals 14 residues. DNA of the CDR3: TGTGCCAGCAGCTTCCGGGACAGGGGTCCCGAGCAGTACTTC. Translated: CASSFRDRGPEQYF. The whole variable domain, remainder taken from reference TRBV7-8 and TRBJ2-7, is GAGVSQSPRYKVAKRGQDVALRCDPISGHVSLFWYQQALGQGPEFLTYFQNEAQLDKSGLPSDRFFAERPEGSVSTLKIQRTQQEDSAVYLCASSFRDRGPEQYFGPGTRLTVT.

The rearrangement uses TRBV5-1 and TRBJ2-2; 9 bases fit TRBD2. This CDR3 spans 16 amino acids. The germline V gene has CDR1 SGHRS and CDR2 YFSETQ. V lost 4 bases, J lost 0 bases, and 4 bases stayed unmatched. CDR3 DNA sequence: TGCGCCAGCAGCAACCTAGCGGGGACGAACACCGGGGAGCTGTTTTTT. Translation gives CASSNLAGTNTGELFF.

This clone showed up just a few times. The CDR3 coding sequence is TGCGCCAGCAAGGGACACTACAGCGAGACCCAGTACTTC. Amino acid sequence: CASKGHYSETQYF. The J gene is TRBJ2-5, the V gene TRBV5-1; tentative D call: TRBD1 (6 bases). V lost 6 bases and J lost 5, with 14 bases in between. The CDR3 is 13 residues long. Germline V lookup: CDR1 SGHRS, CDR2 YFSETQ.

The chain links TRBV10-3 to TRBJ2-7; TRBD2 aligns across 7 bases. V shed 10 bases and J 0 bases; nucleotides not matched to a gene: 9. The germline V gene encodes CDR1 ENHRY and CDR2 SYGVKD. CDR3 length: 14 residues. DNA for the CDR3: TGTGCCACCGGTCGGGGAGGGAGCTCCTACGAGCAGTACTTC. Translating it yields CATGRGGSSYEQYF.

The chain combines TRBV7-2 with TRBJ2-5; 10 nucleotides match TRBD2. In germline, CDR1 is SGHTA, CDR2 FQGNSA. V shed 5 bases, J shed 4 bases, and the junction held 10 bases outside the gene matches. CDR3 length equals 16 residues. The CDR3 coding sequence is TGTGCCAGCAGCACTACTTTAGCGGGAGGTAGAGAGACCCAGTACTTC. Translating it yields CASSTTLAGGRETQYF.